The clone carrying this T cell receptor beta chain was counted only a few times. The record originates from a study of PD-L1 blockade in urothelial cancer. Study-level background: In terms of prior chemotherapy, patients had received 0 to 3 regimens.

Each patient presented with locally advanced or metastatic urothelial carcinoma. The repertoire was sequenced with immunoSEQ multiplex PCR; TCRdb's copy has only in-frame clones and lacks some. The repertoire holds some 100,000 clones, about nine tenths seen once, with 0.8% to 1% in the top ten. The sequences come from PBMCs, collected around atezolizumab (anti-PD-L1) treatment. The TCR originated in an elderly woman with urothelial cancer.

The CDR3 is CATSRNTGQVEAFF. CDR3 DNA: TGTGCCACCAGCAGAAACACTGGACAGGTTGAAGCTTTCTTT. This sequence joins TRBV15 and TRBJ1-1; TRBD1 matches at 7 bases. CDR1 is LNHNV, CDR2 YYDKDF, per germline (reference sequence). Trimming took 2 bases from V and 7 from J; bases not matched to a gene: 7. This CDR3 is 14 amino acids long. The full variable domain, in which reference TRBV15 and TRBJ1-1 provide the parts outside the CDR3, is DAMVIQNPRYQVTQFGKPVTLSCSQTLNHNVMYWYQQKSSQAPKLLFHYYDKDFNNEADTPDNFQSRRPNTSFCFLDIRSPGLGDTAMYLCATSRNTGQVEAFFGQGTRLTVV.